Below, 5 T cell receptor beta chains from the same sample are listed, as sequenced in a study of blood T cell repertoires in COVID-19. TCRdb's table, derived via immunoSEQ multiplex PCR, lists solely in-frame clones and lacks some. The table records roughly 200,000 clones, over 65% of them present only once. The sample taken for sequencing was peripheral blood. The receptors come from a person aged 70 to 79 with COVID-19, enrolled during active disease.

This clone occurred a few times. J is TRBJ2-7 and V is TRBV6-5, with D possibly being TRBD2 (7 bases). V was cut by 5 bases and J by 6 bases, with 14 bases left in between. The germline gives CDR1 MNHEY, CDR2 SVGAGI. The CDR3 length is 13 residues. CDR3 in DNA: TGTGCCAGCAGTAGCCAGGGGAGGGGCGAGCAGTACTTC. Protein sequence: CASSSQGRGEQYF.

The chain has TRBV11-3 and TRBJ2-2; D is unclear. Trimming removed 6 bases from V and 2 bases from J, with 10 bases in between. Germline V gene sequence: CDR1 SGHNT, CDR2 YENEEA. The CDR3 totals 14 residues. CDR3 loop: CASSLGANTGELFF. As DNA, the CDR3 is TGTGCCAGCAGTCTAGGCGCAAACACCGGGGAGCTGTTTTTT.

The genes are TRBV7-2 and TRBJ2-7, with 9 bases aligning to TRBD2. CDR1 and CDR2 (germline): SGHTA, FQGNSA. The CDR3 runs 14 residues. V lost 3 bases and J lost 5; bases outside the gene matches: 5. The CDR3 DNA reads TGTGCCAGCAGCTTTAGCGGGAGAAACAACGAGCAGTACTTC. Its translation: CASSFSGRNNEQYF.

This CDR3 is CASSMGGGSTDTQYF. The CDR3 DNA reads TGTGCCAGTAGTATGGGCGGAGGAAGCACAGATACGCAGTATTTT. V and J are TRBV19 and TRBJ2-3; maybe TRBD2 (5 bases). CDR3 size: 15 residues. From germline, CDR1 is LNHDA and CDR2 SQIVND (reference sequence). Between the trimmed V and J ends, which lost 3 bases and 0 bases, there was a span of 10 bases.

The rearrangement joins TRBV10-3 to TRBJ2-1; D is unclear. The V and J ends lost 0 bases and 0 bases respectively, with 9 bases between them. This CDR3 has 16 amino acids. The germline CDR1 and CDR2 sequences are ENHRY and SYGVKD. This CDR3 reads CAISESLTDSYNEQFF. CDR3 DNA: TGTGCCATCAGTGAGTCGTTAACAGACTCCTACAATGAGCAGTTCTTC.